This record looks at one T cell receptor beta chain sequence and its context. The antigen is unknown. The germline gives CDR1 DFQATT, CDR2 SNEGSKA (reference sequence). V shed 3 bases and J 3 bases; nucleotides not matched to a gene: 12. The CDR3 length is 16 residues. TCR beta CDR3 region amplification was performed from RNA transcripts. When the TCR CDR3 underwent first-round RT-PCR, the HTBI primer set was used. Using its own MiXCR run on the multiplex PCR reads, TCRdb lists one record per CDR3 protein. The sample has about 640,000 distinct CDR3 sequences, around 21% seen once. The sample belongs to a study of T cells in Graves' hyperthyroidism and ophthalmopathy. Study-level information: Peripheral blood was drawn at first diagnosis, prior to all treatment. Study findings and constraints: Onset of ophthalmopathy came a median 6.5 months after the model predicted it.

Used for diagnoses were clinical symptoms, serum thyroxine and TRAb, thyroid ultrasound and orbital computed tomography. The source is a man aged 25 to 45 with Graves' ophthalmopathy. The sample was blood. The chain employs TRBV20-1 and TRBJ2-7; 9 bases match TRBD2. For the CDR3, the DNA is TGCAGTGCTAGGGTGGCTAGCGGGGACCCTAACTACGAGCAGTACTTC. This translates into CSARVASGDPNYEQYF.